These 22 T cell receptor beta chains were all obtained from the same sample, sequenced in a study of blood T cell repertoires in COVID-19. Measured with immunoSEQ multiplex PCR; TCRdb has only the in-frame clones, and not every one. The sample holds fewer than 350,000 clones; approximately 91% are singletons and the top ten take 2.3%. The sequenced sample consisted of PBMCs or T cells enriched from blood (not recorded which). These receptors all stem from a woman in her thirties or forties with acute COVID-19.

The rearrangement links TRBV2 to TRBJ1-2; D call uncertain. The germline V gene has CDR1 SNHLY and CDR2 FYNNEI. The CDR3 loop spans 13 amino acids. V was cut by 6 bases and J by 1 base, with 9 bases left in between. CDR3 nucleotides: TGTGCCAGCAGCCCTCAACTTAACTATGGCTACACCTTC. This translates into CASSPQLNYGYTF.

A word on this clone: The germline gene is not matched at one end of the junction; a read error may be the cause. The V call is TRBV7-2, the J call TRBJ2-5; weak D call: TRBD2 (6 bases). The CDR3 loop spans 15 amino acids. Germline CDR1 reads SGHTA; CDR2 reads FQGNSA. The DNA of the CDR3 is TGTGCCAGCAGCATAGCGGTGGCCCCCCAAGAGACCCAGTACTTC. Its translation: CASSIAVAPQETQYF. The full variable domain, its missing parts supplied by reference TRBV7-2 and TRBJ2-5, is GAGVSQSPSNKVTEKGKDVELRCDPISGHTALYWYRQSLGQGLEFLIYFQGNSAPDKSGLPSDRFSAERTGGSVSTLTIQRTQQEDSAVYLCASSIAVAPQETQYFGPGTRLLVL.

The chain recombines TRBV25-1 with TRBJ2-5, with D hard to call. The CDR3 totals 12 residues. Looked up from germline, CDR1 is MGHDK and CDR2 is SYGVNS. V lost 3 bases and J lost 7, with 9 bases in between. The CDR3: CASSDAGATQYF. The CDR3 coding sequence is TGTGCCAGCAGTGACGCAGGCGCGACCCAGTACTTC.

V and J are TRBV30 and TRBJ2-6; TRBD1 might be the D (6 bases). The CDR3 contains 14 residues. Trimming removed 4 bases at V and 3 bases at J, with 10 bases between. Germline loops: CDR1 GTSNPN, CDR2 SVGIG (reference sequence). CDR3 loop: CAWTGVRGANVLTF. The CDR3, as DNA: TGTGCCTGGACAGGGGTTCGTGGGGCCAACGTCCTGACTTTC.

This chain links TRBV5-1 with TRBJ2-1; D is perhaps TRBD2 (5 bases). The CDR3 extends over 16 amino acids. V lost 0 bases to trimming and J lost 5 bases, with 15 bases between them. The germline CDR1 and CDR2 sequences are SGHRS and YFSETQ. CDR3 residues: CASSLALQASHNEQFF. CDR3 nucleotide sequence: TGCGCCAGCAGCTTGGCTTTGCAGGCTAGCCACAATGAGCAGTTCTTC.

The rearrangement joins TRBV27 to TRBJ2-7, with 8 bases matching TRBD2. The germline V gene has CDR1 MNHEY and CDR2 SMNVEV (reference sequence). The V gene end was trimmed by 3 bases and the J gene end by 2 bases; junction bases not matched to a gene: 15. The CDR3 runs to 18 residues. The CDR3 is CASSLGGSVSGGTYEQYF. CDR3 nucleotide sequence: TGTGCCAGCAGTTTGGGTGGGTCTGTAAGCGGGGGCACCTACGAGCAGTACTTC.

This clone was seen only once. The V call is TRBV2, the J call TRBJ2-1, with D possibly matching TRBD1 (6 bases). The CDR3 is 15 residues long. V was clipped by 5 bases and J by 2 bases, with 13 bases between them. Looked up from germline, CDR1 is SNHLY and CDR2 is FYNNEI. As DNA, the CDR3 is TGTGCCAGCAGTAACCAGGGGAAGGCCTACAATGAGCAGTTCTTC. Protein product: CASSNQGKAYNEQFF.

This clone was seen once. The genes are TRBV11-3 and TRBJ2-3; 13 positions match TRBD2. With V trimmed by 5 bases and J by 5 bases, 4 bases remained unmatched. The CDR3 extends over 15 amino acids. Germline lookup yields CDR1 SGHNT and CDR2 YENEEA. Here the CDR3 reads CASSPLAGGQDTQYF. CDR3 coding DNA: TGTGCCAGCAGCCCACTAGCGGGAGGGCAAGATACGCAGTATTTT.

The chain recombines TRBV7-9 with TRBJ1-1; TRBD1 matches at 8 bases. V shed 5 bases, J shed 5 bases, and the junction held 10 bases outside the gene matches. The germline gives CDR1 SEHNR, CDR2 FQNEAQ (reference sequence). This CDR3 contains 15 residues. This chain's CDR3 is CASSPGDRGGTEAFF. As DNA, the CDR3 is TGTGCCAGCAGCCCCGGTGACAGGGGAGGTACTGAAGCTTTCTTT. Complete variable domain (other parts from reference TRBV7-9 and TRBJ1-1): DTGVSQNPRHKITKRGQNVTFRCDPISEHNRLYWYRQTLGQGPEFLTYFQNEAQLEKSRLLSDRFSAERPKGSFSTLEIQRTEQGDSAMYLCASSPGDRGGTEAFFGQGTRLTVV.

This clone was observed a single time. V gene TRBV2 combines with J gene TRBJ1-2; D perhaps matches TRBD1 (6 bases). Germline CDR1 reads SNHLY; CDR2 reads FYNNEI. V lost 3 bases to trimming and J lost 3 bases, with 8 bases between them. This CDR3 comprises 13 residues. The CDR3 bases are TGTGCCAGCAGTGAGGCAGGGGACTATGGCTACACCTTC. Amino acids: CASSEAGDYGYTF.

The J gene is TRBJ2-3, the V gene TRBV5-1, with 9 bases lining up with TRBD2. V lost 0 bases, J lost 5 bases, and 10 bases stayed unmatched. The CDR3 is 17 amino acids. Germline values: CDR1 SGHRS, CDR2 YFSETQ. For the CDR3, the DNA is TGCGCCAGCAGCTTGGTTAGTAGCGGGAGCAAAAAAGATACGCAGTATTTT. Protein: CASSLVSSGSKKDTQYF.

This clone was counted only a few times. V usage is TRBV5-6 and J usage is TRBJ1-3, with TRBD1 as a possible D gene (5 bases). V gave up 0 bases and J gave up 0 bases, with 7 bases separating them. Germline V lookup: CDR1 SGHDT, CDR2 YYEEEE. This CDR3 has 15 amino acids. Written as DNA, the CDR3 is TGTGCCAGCAGCTTGGGACAGCTCTCTGGAAACACCATATATTTT. Translation gives CASSLGQLSGNTIYF.

V and J are TRBV7-9 and TRBJ1-1; tentatively, D is TRBD1 (5 bases). The germline CDR1 and CDR2 sequences are SEHNR and FQNEAQ (reference sequence). V lost 1 base and J 4 bases, leaving 10 bases between the germline ends. The CDR3 contains 14 residues. CDR3 in amino acids: CASSLGPGGTEAFF. The CDR3 DNA sequence: TGTGCCAGCAGCTTAGGGCCGGGGGGCACTGAAGCTTTCTTT.

V gene TRBV10-3 combines with J gene TRBJ1-2; TRBD1 is a possible D gene (6 bases). The CDR3 has 15 residues. Trimming shortened V by 3 bases and J by 5 bases, and 16 bases separated the two germline ends. Germline CDR1 reads ENHRY; CDR2 reads SYGVKD. The DNA for the CDR3 is TGTGCCATCAGTGATGGTACGCGGGGGCTTTATGGCTACACCTTC. Protein sequence: CAISDGTRGLYGYTF.

This clone was seen only once. The chain recombines TRBV7-9 with TRBJ2-5; TRBD2 aligns across 8 bases. The trim removed 2 bases at V and 3 bases at J, leaving 2 bases unmatched. Germline V gives CDR1 SEHNR, CDR2 FQNEAQ (reference sequence). The CDR3 contains 14 residues. The CDR3 nucleotides read TGTGCCAGCAGCTTACTAGCGGGTGAAGAGACCCAGTACTTC. Its protein product is CASSLLAGEETQYF.

This clone appeared once. The chain employs TRBV15 and TRBJ1-4; D is perhaps TRBD1 (5 bases). The V and J ends lost 2 bases and 0 bases respectively, with 10 bases between them. The CDR3 runs 16 residues. In germline, CDR1 is LNHNV, CDR2 YYDKDF (reference sequence). CDR3 nucleotide sequence: TGTGCCACCAGCAGATCTTGGACATCAACTAATGAAAAACTGTTTTTT. As protein: CATSRSWTSTNEKLFF. Drawing the rest from reference TRBV15 and TRBJ1-4, the complete variable domain is DAMVIQNPRYQVTQFGKPVTLSCSQTLNHNVMYWYQQKSSQAPKLLFHYYDKDFNNEADTPDNFQSRRPNTSFCFLDIRSPGLGDTAMYLCATSRSWTSTNEKLFFGSGTQLSVL.

V gene TRBV5-1 combines with J gene TRBJ2-1, with 8 bases fitting TRBD2. Germline trimming cut 0 bases from V and 8 bases from J; bases unmatched to any gene: 4. Germline V gives CDR1 SGHRS, CDR2 YFSETQ. CDR3 length equals 14 residues. Here the CDR3 reads CASSLGGGSYEQFF. DNA for the CDR3: TGCGCCAGCAGCTTGGGCGGGGGGAGCTATGAGCAGTTCTTC.

J is TRBJ1-1 and V is TRBV19; D call uncertain. The CDR3 is made up of 13 amino acids. V lost 4 bases to trimming and J lost 0 bases, with 6 bases between them. CDR1 LNHDA and CDR2 SQIVND come from the germline V gene (reference sequence). The CDR3 nucleotides read TGTGCCAGTAGTACGGTTCTGAACACTGAAGCTTTCTTT. Translation: CASSTVLNTEAFF.

The chain recombines TRBV5-5 with TRBJ1-4; 7 nucleotides match TRBD1. CDR3 length: 14 amino acids. V was clipped by 1 base and J by 8 bases; unmatched bases: 5. Per the germline V gene, CDR1 is SGHKS and CDR2 is YYEKEE (reference sequence). This CDR3 is CASSLRGGNEKLFF. The CDR3 DNA sequence: TGTGCCAGCAGCTTGCGAGGGGGCAACGAAAAACTGTTTTTT.

The J gene is TRBJ2-1, the V gene TRBV9; TRBD2 matches 9 bases. The germline V gene encodes CDR1 SGDLS and CDR2 YYNGEE. The V gene end was trimmed by 0 bases and the J gene end by 4 bases; junction bases not matched to a gene: 5. The CDR3 extends over 16 amino acids. CDR3 DNA sequence: TGTGCCAGCAGCGTAGTAGGTAGCGGGGGATACAATGAGCAGTTCTTC. Its protein is CASSVVGSGGYNEQFF.

The genes are TRBV10-1 and TRBJ2-7, with 9 positions matching TRBD1. The J segment lost 0 bases and the V segment lost 4 bases, leaving 13 bases of the junction unmatched. The V gene's germline CDR1 is WNHNN and CDR2 SYGVQD (reference sequence). CDR3 length: 18 residues. CDR3 sequence reads: CASSGNRGLTFYSYEQYF. The CDR3 DNA reads as TGCGCCAGCAGTGGGAACAGGGGGCTAACCTTCTACTCCTACGAGCAGTACTTC.

The chain carries TRBV6-5 and TRBJ1-4; D remains ambiguous. Trimming removed 2 bases at V and 8 bases at J, with 12 bases between. The germline V gene has CDR1 MNHEY and CDR2 SVGAGI. The CDR3 contains 14 residues. Here the CDR3 reads CASSYRSRGEKLFF. The CDR3 DNA follows: TGTGCCAGCAGTTACAGGTCAAGAGGGGAAAAACTGTTTTTT.